This T cell receptor beta chain emerged from a study of T cells after somatic rescue of genetic block. In germline, CDR1 is SQVTM, CDR2 ANQGSEA. The CDR3 extends over 14 amino acids. The trim removed 3 bases at V and 2 bases at J, leaving 7 bases unmatched. Repertoires were generated with immunoSEQ multiplex PCR, while TCRdb's copy carries only in-frame clones and drops some. Of approximately 10,000 clones detected, 71% appear once; the ten largest clones hold about an eighth. This sequence was found in a boy between 10 and 17 years old. The chain combines TRBV29-1 with TRBJ2-7; 7 nucleotides line up with TRBD1. Sequenced input: peripheral blood mononuclear cells (PBMCs). The CDR3 spells CSVEAETGPYEQYF. The CDR3 bases are TGCAGCGTTGAGGCAGAGACAGGGCCCTACGAGCAGTACTTC.